A selection of T cell receptor beta chains follows, all from one sample in a study of T cell repertoires in cytomegalovirus infection. Using its own MiXCR run on the reads, TCRdb lists one record per CDR3 protein. The sample yields under 600,000 distinct CDR3 sequences, 16% seen once. Sequencing was performed on CD8+ T cells from PBMCs. The receptors come from a human donor in good health (CMV status not recorded). Some clones in this sample may be carry-over from other donors' samples. CDR3s include the opening cysteine and the closing phenylalanine or tryptophan. The order of the fields is V gene, D gene, J gene, CDR3 length, clone size, CDR3 protein, CDR3 DNA. A D gene is named only where the DNA matches it firmly. Not all rows give a size; the values are once, few, many and, for expanded clones, a class.

>TRBV7-2|TRBD1|TRBJ1-3|14|many
CASSPGGIGNTIYF
TGTGCCAGCAGCCCAGGGGGCATCGGAAACACCATATATTTT
>TRBV6-5|TRBD1|TRBJ1-4|13|few
CASSYSRTGELFF
TGTGCCAGCAGTTACTCGCGGACAGGGGAACTGTTTTTT
>TRBV28|-|TRBJ2-7|16|few
CASSSHSEGQLREQYF
TGTGCCAGCAGTTCACATTCGGAGGGACAGCTCCGCGAGCAGTACTTC
>TRBV5-1|-|TRBJ2-2|15|many
CASSSGTSNTGELFF
TGCGCCAGCAGCTCCGGGACTTCGAACACCGGGGAGCTGTTTTTT
>TRBV28|-|TRBJ2-2|15|-
CASSLFQENTGELLF
TGTGCCAGCAGTTTATTCCAGGAGAACACCGGGGAGCTGCTTTTT
>TRBV7-8|-|TRBJ1-5|16|many
CASSLSVAGLNQPQHF
TGTGCCAGCAGCTTAAGTGTGGCAGGCCTCAATCAGCCCCAGCATTTT
>TRBV7-2|-|TRBJ2-1|15|many
CASSLPGLANNEQFF
TGTGCCAGCAGCCTGCCAGGCTTGGCCAACAATGAGCAGTTCTTC
>TRBV27|TRBD1|TRBJ1-2|17|many
CASSRALPRGLGDGYTF
TGTGCCAGCAGTCGAGCCTTACCCAGGGGGCTTGGGGATGGCTACACCTTC
>TRBV4-1|-|TRBJ2-5|14|many
CASSKPGYGETQYF
TGCGCCAGCAGCAAACCGGGCTATGGAGAGACCCAGTACTTC
>TRBV27|-|TRBJ1-5|12|many
CASSPYLGPQHF
TGTGCCAGCAGTCCCTACCTCGGGCCCCAGCATTTT
>TRBV7-9|-|TRBJ1-4|15|-
CASIGNGATNEKLFF
TGTGCCAGCATCGGGAACGGGGCAACTAATGAAAAACTGTTTTTT
>TRBV4-2|TRBD2|TRBJ2-3|16|-
CASSPSPSGETDTQYF
TGTGCCAGCAGCCCCTCTCCTAGCGGGGAGACCGATACGCAGTATTTT
>TRBV12-3/TRBV12-4|-|TRBJ1-5|13|many
CASSSRGDQPQHF
TGTGCCAGCAGTTCCAGGGGAGATCAGCCCCAGCATTTT
>TRBV20-1|TRBD2|TRBJ2-7|15|many
CSARDRTSGIYEQYF
TGCAGTGCTAGAGATCGGACTAGCGGAATCTACGAGCAGTACTTC
>TRBV5-4|-|TRBJ2-1|12|few
CASSFHANEQFF
TGTGCCAGCAGCTTCCACGCGAATGAGCAGTTCTTC
>TRBV12-5|TRBD1|TRBJ2-1|14|-
CASGLSDRGNEQFF
TGTGCTAGTGGTTTGTCTGACAGGGGTAATGAGCAGTTCTTC
>TRBV6-5|TRBD2|TRBJ2-1|17|-
CASSLGRLAGGRNEQFF
TGTGCCAGCAGTCTGGGAAGACTAGCGGGGGGTCGGAATGAGCAGTTCTTC
>TRBV27|TRBD2|TRBJ2-2|15|-
CASSRLADYTGELFF
TGTGCCAGCAGTCGTCTAGCGGATTACACCGGGGAGCTGTTTTTT
>TRBV15|TRBD1|TRBJ1-2|16|many
CATSRDRTGVDYGYTF
TGTGCCACCAGCAGAGATCGAACAGGGGTGGACTATGGCTACACCTTC
>TRBV7-8|TRBD2|TRBJ2-7|14|many
CASSTRTSGYEQYF
TGTGCCAGCAGCACTCGGACTAGCGGATACGAGCAGTACTTC
>TRBV9|-|TRBJ2-2|12|-
CATQGGSGELFF
TGTGCCACCCAAGGGGGGTCCGGGGAGCTGTTTTTT
>TRBV4-1|-|TRBJ2-7|14|few
CASSQESASYEQYF
TGCGCCAGCAGCCAAGAATCGGCCTCCTACGAGCAGTACTTC
>TRBV7-3|-|TRBJ1-1|13|many
CASSLTMNTEAFF
TGTGCCAGCAGCCTAACAATGAACACTGAAGCTTTCTTT
>TRBV20-1|-|TRBJ2-7|13|few
CSARVERIYEQYF
TGCAGTGCTAGAGTCGAGCGGATCTACGAGCAGTACTTC
>TRBV2|-|TRBJ1-2|14|-
CASSEIPASYGYTF
TGTGCCAGCAGTGAAATCCCAGCTAGCTATGGCTACACCTTC
>TRBV4-1|TRBD1|TRBJ2-1|15|few
CASSHRQGADNEQFF
TGCGCCAGCAGCCATCGACAGGGGGCCGATAATGAGCAGTTCTTC
>TRBV27|-|TRBJ2-1|15|many
CASSFSAEPYNEQFF
TGTGCCAGCAGTTTCTCAGCGGAACCCTACAATGAGCAGTTCTTC
>TRBV6-5|TRBD1|TRBJ1-1|15|few
CASSLLERGRTEAFF
TGTGCCAGCAGTCTACTCGAGAGGGGGCGGACTGAAGCTTTCTTT
>TRBV20-1|TRBD1|TRBJ2-5|13|few
CSAPVDREETQYF
TGCAGTGCTCCCGTCGACAGGGAAGAGACCCAGTACTTC
>TRBV7-8|-|TRBJ1-6|18|many
CASSSVLGGLTYNSPLHF
TGTGCCAGCAGCTCGGTTTTGGGGGGGCTTACCTATAATTCACCCCTCCACTTT
>TRBV6-5|-|TRBJ2-7|14|-
CASSYIQGAYEQYF
TGTGCCAGCAGTTACATACAGGGAGCCTACGAGCAGTACTTC
>TRBV12-3/TRBV12-4|-|TRBJ2-1|14|many
CASTPSTAYNEQFF
TGTGCCAGCACCCCCTCGACAGCCTACAATGAGCAGTTCTTC
>TRBV7-8|-|TRBJ2-7|14|many
CASSLGAVGNEQYF
TGTGCCAGCAGCTTAGGAGCGGTGGGAAACGAGCAGTACTTC
>TRBV6-1|TRBD1|TRBJ2-7|16|many
CASSLPGTGGYPEQYF
TGTGCCAGCAGTCTCCCCGGGACAGGGGGCTATCCCGAGCAGTACTTC
>TRBV6-6|TRBD2|TRBJ2-3|17|many
CASSYSGFREGTDTQYF
TGTGCCAGCAGTTACTCGGGATTCAGGGAGGGGACAGATACGCAGTATTTT
>TRBV4-2|TRBD2|TRBJ2-5|16|few
CASSQDGRGGSETQYF
TGTGCCAGCAGCCAAGACGGGCGGGGGGGGTCAGAGACCCAGTACTTC
>TRBV2|TRBD1|TRBJ1-5|13|-
CASRGTGNQPQHF
TGTGCCAGCAGGGGGACAGGCAATCAGCCCCAGCATTTT
>TRBV11-2|-|TRBJ2-7|13|many
CASSVPFGYEQYF
TGTGCCAGCAGCGTCCCTTTCGGCTACGAGCAGTACTTC
>TRBV25-1|TRBD2|TRBJ2-1|14|-
CASRDSGGAGEQFF
TGTGCCAGCAGAGATAGCGGGGGGGCGGGTGAGCAGTTCTTC
>TRBV10-2|TRBD2|TRBJ2-5|14|few
CASSGRGAQETQYF
TGCGCCAGCAGTGGGCGGGGGGCGCAAGAGACCCAGTACTTC
>TRBV28|TRBD1|TRBJ2-7|15|-
CASSLGDRFSYEQYF
TGTGCCAGCAGTTTAGGGGACAGATTCTCCTACGAGCAGTACTTC
>TRBV2|-|TRBJ2-7|13|-
CASSENFTYEQYF
TGTGCCAGCAGTGAAAACTTCACCTACGAGCAGTACTTC
>TRBV4-1|-|TRBJ1-2|13|-
CASSQGSIYGYTF
TGCGCCAGCAGCCAAGGTTCGATTTATGGCTACACCTTC
>TRBV7-9|-|TRBJ1-1|12|many
CASSLAKAEAFF
TGTGCCAGCAGCTTAGCGAAAGCCGAAGCTTTCTTT
>TRBV5-4|TRBD2|TRBJ2-1|16|-
CASSWGLAGIYNEQFF
TGTGCCAGCAGCTGGGGACTAGCGGGAATCTACAATGAGCAGTTCTTC
>TRBV6-6|-|TRBJ2-6|12|many
CAGYSGANVLTF
TGTGCCGGATACTCTGGGGCCAACGTCCTGACTTTC
>TRBV6-5|TRBD1|TRBJ2-7|13|many
CASSYDRGYEQYF
TGTGCCAGCAGTTACGACAGGGGCTACGAGCAGTACTTC
>TRBV7-9|-|TRBJ2-3|12|few
CASSPGPNARYF
TGTGCCAGCAGCCCGGGACCGAATGCCCGGTATTTT
>TRBV27|TRBD2|TRBJ2-7|15|few
CASSLSSGGSYEQYF
TGTGCCAGCAGTTTGTCTAGCGGGGGTTCCTACGAGCAGTACTTC
>TRBV11-2|TRBD1|TRBJ2-1|16|many
CASSSGTGARYNEQFF
TGTGCCAGCAGCTCCGGGACAGGGGCAAGGTACAATGAGCAGTTCTTC
>TRBV5-1|-|TRBJ2-7|12|few
CASSLASDEQYF
TGCGCCAGCAGCTTGGCGTCCGACGAGCAGTACTTC
>TRBV19|TRBD1|TRBJ2-7|14|-
CASSMGTGSYEQYF
TGTGCCAGTAGTATGGGGACAGGTTCCTACGAGCAGTACTTC
>TRBV7-6|TRBD2|TRBJ2-1|17|many
CASSLVGLAGGINEQFF
TGTGCCAGCAGCTTAGTTGGACTAGCGGGGGGTATCAATGAGCAGTTCTTC
>TRBV20-1|-|TRBJ2-2|13|few
CSAGGPNTGELFF
TGCAGTGCTGGGGGACCGAACACCGGGGAGCTGTTTTTT
>TRBV19|TRBD1|TRBJ1-1|14|-
CASSIGGGSTEAFF
TGTGCCAGTAGTATAGGAGGGGGCTCCACTGAAGCTTTCTTT
>TRBV5-4|-|TRBJ1-1|13|many
CASSFIMNTEAFF
TGTGCCAGCAGCTTTATTATGAACACTGAAGCTTTCTTT
>TRBV10-2|TRBD1|TRBJ2-5|16|many
CASRSTGSSTRETQYF
TGCGCCAGCAGATCGACAGGGAGTTCTACTCGGGAGACCCAGTACTTC